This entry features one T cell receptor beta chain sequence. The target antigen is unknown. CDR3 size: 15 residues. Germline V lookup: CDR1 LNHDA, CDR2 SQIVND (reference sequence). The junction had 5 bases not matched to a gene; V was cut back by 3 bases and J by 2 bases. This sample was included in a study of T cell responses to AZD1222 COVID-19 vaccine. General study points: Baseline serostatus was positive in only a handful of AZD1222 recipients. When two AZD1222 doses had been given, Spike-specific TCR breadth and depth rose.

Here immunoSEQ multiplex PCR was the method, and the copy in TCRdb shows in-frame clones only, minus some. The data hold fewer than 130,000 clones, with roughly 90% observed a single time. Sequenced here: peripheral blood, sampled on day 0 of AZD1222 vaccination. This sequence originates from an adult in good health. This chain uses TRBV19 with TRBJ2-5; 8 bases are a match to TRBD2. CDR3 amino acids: CASSIYGGGQETQYF. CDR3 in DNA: TGTGCCAGTAGTATCTACGGGGGGGGTCAAGAGACCCAGTACTTC.